This TCR beta chain came from a study of T cell repertoires in aging, cancer and after chemotherapy. Rearranged V-D-J TRB sequences were amplified with a mixed TRB-A/B primer pool. TCRdb called the multiplex PCR reads again in MiXCR, with one record for every CDR3 protein. Among 9,500 or so distinct CDR3 sequences listed, 33% were seen once. Turning to this clonotype: The antigen is unknown.

There are 17 residues in the CDR3. Germline CDR1 is LNHDA and CDR2 is SQIVND (reference sequence). The ends lost 2 bases at V and 4 bases at J; junction bases unmatched: 8. TCR beta rearrangements were amplified from peripheral blood genomic DNA. The study, taken as a whole, reports: In each cancer cohort, median generation probability increased across chemotherapy, suggesting thymic output rebounded. Compared with age-matched healthy donors, untreated hematological or solid cancer patients showed higher blood TCR clonality. In healthy donors, age-related TCR diversity loss mainly reflected lost richness.

The chain employs TRBV19 and TRBJ2-1, with 10 bases aligning to TRBD2. Sequencing input: blood. The receptor was isolated from a human donor in good health. CDR3 region: CASSIRLLAGEYNEQFF. In DNA, the CDR3 is TGTGCCAGTAGTATACGACTTCTAGCGGGGGAATACAATGAGCAGTTCTTC. Using reference TRBV19 and TRBJ2-1 for the parts outside the CDR3, the full variable domain is DGGITQSPKYLFRKEGQNVTLSCEQNLNHDAMYWYRQDPGQGLRLIYYSQIVNDFQKGDIAEGYSVSREKKESFPLTVTSAQKNPTAFYLCASSIRLLAGEYNEQFFGPGTRLTVL.